The clone carrying this TCR beta chain has only one observation. The target antigen is unknown. TCRdb's table, derived via immunoSEQ multiplex PCR, lists solely in-frame clones and lacks some. The table includes approximately 57,000 clones, 45% to 70% detected once. The data were obtained in a study of cytotoxic CD8 clonotypes in ibrutinib-treated CLL. In germline, CDR1 is SGHAT, CDR2 FQNNGV. CDR3 size: 12 residues. The V gene lost 3 bases and the J gene lost 7 bases, with 7 bases spanning the gap. Study-wide results and limits: Under therapy, public clonotypes either contracted or stayed stable, and they were uncommon.

The TCR comes from a human donor with chronic lymphocytic leukemia. This chain uses TRBV11-2 with TRBJ2-1; D is unclear. The source material was PBMCs, sampled after 24 months of ibrutinib treatment. Here the CDR3 DNA reads TGTGCCAGCAGCTTTATGATGAATGAGCAGTTCTTC. Translation: CASSFMMNEQFF.